The 16 T cell receptor beta chains given below trace back to one sample, sequenced in a study of cytomegalovirus exposure and HLA in healthy donors. It was with 60 Vbeta and 13 Jbeta primers that the PCR ran. Clones were sequenced by immunoSEQ multiplex PCR, and TCRdb holds only the in-frame ones, with some missing. Found here are about 160,000 clones, roughly 78% of them singletons; the top ten hold roughly 1.9%. Sequencing was performed on PBMCs. Receptor source: a man aged 40-50 years in good health and CMV-seronegative.

V is TRBV5-4 and J is TRBJ1-5, with 9 bases that match TRBD1. Trimming at V came to 5 bases and at J to 6 bases, leaving 3 bases not matched to a gene. CDR1 and CDR2 (germline): SGHNT, YYREEE (reference sequence). The CDR3 is 13 amino acids. The CDR3 sequence is CASSKDRGQPQHF. The CDR3 DNA follows: TGTGCCAGCAGTAAGGACAGGGGTCAGCCCCAGCATTTT. Supplemented by reference TRBV5-4 and TRBJ1-5, the full variable domain reads ETGVTQSPTHLIKTRGQQVTLRCSSQSGHNTVSWYQQALGQGPQFIFQYYREEENGRGNFPPRFSGLQFPNYSSELNVNALELDDSALYLCASSKDRGQPQHFGDGTRLSIL.

The chain joins TRBV6-6 to TRBJ2-5; no clear D. The J call may be faulty, since TRBJ2-7 better matches the DNA end. This CDR3 region has 13 residues. Germline loops: CDR1 MNHNY, CDR2 SVGAGI (reference sequence). CDR3 DNA: TGTGCCAGCAGTTACTCTCCCTCCTACGAGCAGTACTTC. Its protein is CASSYSPSYEQYF.

The chain carries TRBV28 and TRBJ2-5; 10 bases map to TRBD2. The DNA end lines up better with TRBJ2-7; the J call may be wrong. Looked up from germline, CDR1 is MDHEN and CDR2 is SYDVKM. The CDR3 length is 17 residues. The CDR3 protein is CASSFEREGRTPYEQYF. The DNA for the CDR3 is TGTGCCAGCAGTTTCGAGCGGGAGGGCCGTACTCCCTACGAGCAGTACTTC.

The chain is built from TRBV4-2 and TRBJ2-7; TRBD2 aligns across 14 bases. The V segment lost 3 bases and the J segment 6 bases; nucleotides outside the gene matches: 10. The CDR3 has 17 residues. Per the germline V gene, CDR1 is LGHNA and CDR2 is YNFKEQ. The CDR3 is CASSQTSGRAQNREQYF. CDR3 DNA sequence: TGTGCCAGCAGCCAGACTAGCGGGAGGGCCCAAAATCGCGAGCAGTACTTC.

The gene calls are TRBV5-4 and TRBJ2-3; maybe TRBD1 (5 bases). Germline V gene sequence: CDR1 SGHNT, CDR2 YYREEE (reference sequence). This CDR3 contains 15 residues. V was clipped by 5 bases and J by 4 bases, with 17 bases between them. CDR3: CASRTGYGASDTQYF. CDR3 coding DNA: TGTGCCAGCAGAACAGGCTATGGGGCTTCAGATACGCAGTATTTT.

The V and J genes are TRBV11-2 and TRBJ1-1; D remains ambiguous. The V gene lost 5 bases and the J gene lost 1 base, with 8 bases spanning the gap. The CDR3 is 13 amino acids. The germline V gene has CDR1 SGHAT and CDR2 FQNNGV. The CDR3 reads CASSLGGNTEAFF. CDR3 in DNA: TGTGCCAGCAGCCTCGGTGGGAACACTGAAGCTTTCTTT.

The chain links TRBV29-1 to TRBJ1-4; 7 nucleotides agree with TRBD1. Germline lookup yields CDR1 SQVTM and CDR2 ANQGSEA. The CDR3 spans 13 residues. V gave up 3 bases and J gave up 4 bases; unmatched junction bases: 2. CDR3 loop: CSVEAGGNEKLFF. The CDR3 DNA reads as TGCAGCGTTGAGGCAGGGGGTAATGAAAAACTGTTTTTT.

The J gene is TRBJ1-2, the V gene TRBV27, with 9 bases matching TRBD1. Per germline, CDR1 MNHEY and CDR2 SMNVEV (reference sequence). With V trimmed by 5 bases and J by 7 bases, 8 bases remained unmatched. The CDR3 covers 14 residues. In nucleotides, the CDR3 is TGTGCCAGCAGTCCCGGGACAGGGTCTGGTGGCTACACCTTC. It specifies CASSPGTGSGGYTF.

V is TRBV7-2 and J is TRBJ2-3; a weak D match, TRBD2 (6 bases). From germline, CDR1 is SGHTA and CDR2 FQGNSA. With 4 bases removed from V and 4 bases from J, the gap between germline ends came to 12 bases. The CDR3 is 14 residues long. The CDR3 DNA follows: TGTGCCAGCAGCTGGAGGGCGGCATCAGATACGCAGTATTTT. Amino acids: CASSWRAASDTQYF.

The rearrangement joins TRBV5-4 to TRBJ2-1; possible D gene TRBD2, 6 bases. Trimming left V 4 bases short and J 7 bases short, with 21 bases between. CDR1 is SGHNT and CDR2 is YYREEE in the germline V gene (reference sequence). This CDR3 region has 16 residues. CDR3 coding DNA: TGTGCCAGCAGCCTGCCCGGGACTCTTACAGGAAATGAGCAGTTCTTC. This gives the protein CASSLPGTLTGNEQFF.

This chain connects TRBV6-5 to TRBJ2-2; TRBD1 matches 11 bases. The germline CDR1 and CDR2 sequences are MNHEY and SVGAGI. The CDR3 contains 14 residues. V lost 5 bases, J lost 6 bases, and 2 bases stayed unmatched. CDR3 sequence: CASSEGQGAGELFF. The CDR3 region has the DNA TGTGCCAGCAGTGAGGGACAGGGGGCCGGGGAGCTGTTTTTT.

The chain couples TRBV18 to TRBJ2-1, with D unresolved. V lost 8 bases and J 5 bases, leaving 7 bases between the germline ends. The CDR3 is 11 amino acids. CDR1 and CDR2 from the germline V gene are KGHSH and LQKENI. CDR3 protein: CASTTNNEQFF. In nucleotides, the CDR3 is TGTGCCAGCACCACTAACAATGAGCAGTTCTTC. Filled out from reference TRBV18 and TRBJ2-1, the complete variable domain reads NAGVMQNPRHLVRRRGQEARLRCSPMKGHSHVYWYRQLPEEGLKFMVYLQKENIIDESGMPKERFSAEFPKEGPSILRIQQVVRGDSAAYFCASTTNNEQFFGPGTRLTVL.

The V call is TRBV28, the J call TRBJ2-3; no firm D call. V was clipped by 8 bases and J by 1 base, with 19 bases between them. Looked up from germline, CDR1 is MDHEN and CDR2 is SYDVKM. CDR3 length: 16 amino acids. CDR3: CASARHARPRTDTQYF. CDR3 coding DNA: TGTGCCAGCGCCAGACACGCCCGCCCCCGCACAGATACGCAGTATTTT.

V gene TRBV7-8 combines with J gene TRBJ2-5, with TRBD2 matching over 10 bases. The CDR3 loop spans 16 amino acids. V trimming: 5 bases; J trimming: 1 base; junction bases outside the gene matches: 7. Germline lookup yields CDR1 SGHVS and CDR2 FQNEAQ. The CDR3 is CASSVRTSGVQETQYF. In DNA, the CDR3 is TGTGCCAGCAGCGTCAGGACTAGCGGAGTCCAAGAGACCCAGTACTTC.

The genes are TRBV30 and TRBJ1-5, with 9 bases aligning to TRBD1. This CDR3 spans 14 amino acids. Germline trimming cut 8 bases from V and 4 bases from J; bases unmatched to any gene: 9. Per germline, CDR1 GTSNPN and CDR2 SVGIG (reference sequence). This chain's CDR3 is CAVQSGTGNQPQHF. The DNA for the CDR3 is TGTGCCGTACAATCCGGGACAGGGAATCAGCCCCAGCATTTT.

The chain links TRBV6-1 to TRBJ2-7, with TRBD2 matching 8 bases. The length of the CDR3 is 14 residues. Germline trimming cut 4 bases from V and 2 bases from J; bases unmatched to any gene: 4. CDR1 is MNHNS, CDR2 SASEGT, per germline. The CDR3 bases are TGTGCCAGCAGTGGGTTTAGCGGGACCTACGAGCAGTACTTC. Translated, it gives CASSGFSGTYEQYF.